This TCR beta chain was sequenced in a study of vaccination and CD4 T cells after COVID-19. Across the whole study: Culture controls were given either a CEFX pool, an HIV-1 Nef pool, or no peptide.

Turning to this clonotype: Its antigen remains unidentified.

Germline trimming cut 2 bases from V and 3 bases from J; bases unmatched to any gene: 4. The V gene's germline CDR1 is MNHGY and CDR2 SAAAGT. CDR3 length: 17 amino acids. The assay that was used to sequence DNA from cultured CD4+ T cells was the Oncomine TCR Beta short-read assay. Using the QIAamp micro DNA kit, genomic DNA was extracted from the CD4+ T cells that had been cultured. MiXCR, applied by TCRdb to the PCR reads, yields one record per CDR3 protein. This table holds some 18,000 distinct CDR3 sequences, around 60% found once. As for treatment: approximately nine-day PBMC culture with coronavirus spike peptide pools or control peptides (ViraFEST assay). ViraFEST used peptide pools to expand antigen-specific T cells and subsequently sequenced their TCRs. PBMCs, plated at around 2 million per well, were grown in the presence of approximately 10 IU/ml IL-2 and about 10 ug/ml peptide pools.

Sequenced material: CD4+ T cells from blood, cultured in vitro. The gene calls are TRBV6-8 and TRBJ2-3; 14 positions agree with TRBD2. The origin of this receptor is a human donor who had recovered from COVID-19. This CDR3 is CASSYAGLAGGTDTQYF. The CDR3 DNA follows: TGTGCCAGCAGTTACGCCGGACTAGCGGGAGGAACAGATACGCAGTATTTT.